This TCR beta chain was retrieved from a study of shared clonotypes between healthy human individuals. V was pared by 0 bases and J by 4 bases, with 11 bases between. The CDR3 runs 15 residues. Germline-derived CDR1 and CDR2 are MNHEY and SVGAGI. The repertoire was sequenced with immunoSEQ multiplex PCR; TCRdb's copy has only in-frame clones and lacks some. The sample records 600,000 to 750,000 clones, about 90% being singletons. The sample was memory CD8+ T cells from PBMCs. Stated subset: CD45RO+ cells pooled with CCR7-negative TemRA cells. The TCR originated in a man aged 18-30 years in good health. Some clones in this sample may be carry-over from other donors' samples. The V gene is TRBV6-5, the J gene TRBJ2-3; D call uncertain. DNA of the CDR3: TGTGCCAGCAGTTACTCTGAGACCCGGGCAGATACGCAGTATTTT. Encoded protein: CASSYSETRADTQYF.